This TCR beta chain was captured in a study of CD8+ T cells in alopecia areata. Study information: Each day, treated patients took oral tofacitinib twice, at 5 to 10 mg per dose. Study observations and caveats: Compared with normal scalp, lesional scalp had higher clonality and more expanded CD8+ clones.

As concerns this clone: Its antigen is undetermined.

TCR sequencing used cDNA made by reverse transcription of extracted RNA. Data came from immunoSEQ multiplex PCR; TCRdb stores just in-frame clones and leaves some out. In the table there are 200,000 to 250,000 clones, roughly 57% of which are singletons. The V gene lost 1 base and the J gene lost 2 bases, with 6 bases spanning the gap. The CDR3 runs to 15 residues. Looked up from germline, CDR1 is SNHLY and CDR2 is FYNNEI. Sequencing used CD4+ T cells sorted from blood, obtained at week 0. The chain carries TRBV2 and TRBJ2-6, with D perhaps matching TRBD1 or TRBD2 (5 bases each). The clonotype was recovered from a human donor with alopecia areata. The CDR3 nucleotides read TGTGCCAGCAGTGAAGAGGGACCTGGGGCCAACGTCCTGACTTTC. It specifies CASSEEGPGANVLTF. The variable domain in full, completed from reference TRBV2 and TRBJ2-6, reads EPEVTQTPSHQVTQMGQEVILRCVPISNHLYFYWYRQILGQKVEFLVSFYNNEISEKSEIFDDQFSVERPDGSNFTLKIRSTKLEDSAMYFCASSEEGPGANVLTFGAGSRLTVL.